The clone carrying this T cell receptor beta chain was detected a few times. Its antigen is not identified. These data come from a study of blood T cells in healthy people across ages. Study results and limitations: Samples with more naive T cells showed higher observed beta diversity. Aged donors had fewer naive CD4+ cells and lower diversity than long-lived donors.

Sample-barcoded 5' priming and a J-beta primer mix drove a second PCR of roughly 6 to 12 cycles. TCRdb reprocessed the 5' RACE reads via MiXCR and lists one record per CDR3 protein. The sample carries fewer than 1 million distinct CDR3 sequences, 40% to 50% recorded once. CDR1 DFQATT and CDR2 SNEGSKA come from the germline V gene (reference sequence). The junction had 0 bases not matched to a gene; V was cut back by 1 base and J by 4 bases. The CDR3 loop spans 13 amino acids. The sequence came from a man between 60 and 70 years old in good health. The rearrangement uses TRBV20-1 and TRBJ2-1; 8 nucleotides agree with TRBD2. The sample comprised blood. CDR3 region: CSARGLAYNEQFF. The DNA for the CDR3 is TGCAGTGCTAGAGGACTAGCGTACAATGAGCAGTTCTTC.